These 29 T cell receptor beta chains share one sample of origin, sequenced in a study of Graves' ophthalmopathy and Graves' hyperthyroidism. Investigators amplified TCR beta CDR3 regions from RNA transcripts. Amplification began with first-round RT-PCR using HTBI primers, then second-round multiplex PCR was performed. Each CDR3 protein gets one entry after TCRdb re-called the multiplex PCR reads with MiXCR. Here the sample spans approximately 210,000 distinct CDR3 sequences, just under 30% being singletons. The sample was peripheral blood. These receptors originate from a man over 45 with Graves' ophthalmopathy.

This sequence joins TRBV7-2 and TRBJ2-7; D perhaps matches TRBD1 (6 bases). V was pared by 5 bases and J by 4 bases, with 15 bases between. The CDR3 length is 14 residues. CDR1 and CDR2 from the germline V gene are SGHTA and FQGNSA. The CDR3 region has the DNA TGTGCCAGCAGCCCTCGGACAGTTACTTACGAGCAGTACTTC. Translating it yields CASSPRTVTYEQYF.

Ten or more counts support this clonotype. The chain couples TRBV6-2 or TRBV6-3 to TRBJ1-5; D is uncertain. V lost 6 bases to trimming and J lost 2 bases, with 11 bases between them. This CDR3 region has 14 residues. Germline V gives CDR1 MNHEY, CDR2 SVGEGT. The CDR3 DNA reads as TGTGCCAGCAGAGGGATGGGCGGCAATCAGCCCCAGCATTTT. Translation gives CASRGMGGNQPQHF.

This chain links TRBV12-3 or TRBV12-4 with TRBJ2-4, with TRBD1 matching over 12 bases. With 5 bases clipped from V and 2 bases from J, the junction kept 10 bases outside the gene matches. This CDR3 spans 18 amino acids. CDR3: CASSPTGTGGASKNIQYF. In DNA, the CDR3 is TGTGCCAGCAGTCCGACCGGGACAGGGGGCGCGTCCAAAAACATTCAGTACTTC.

The table lists this clonotype with many counts. The rearrangement uses TRBV3-1 and TRBJ2-7; TRBD2 matches 15 bases. The germline CDR1 and CDR2 sequences are LGHDT and YNNKEL (reference sequence). Germline trimming cut 3 bases from V and 7 bases from J; bases unmatched to any gene: 13. The CDR3 loop spans 18 amino acids. The CDR3, as DNA: TGTGCCAGCAGCCACATGTCTCCGGGACTAGCGGGAGGTGAAGAGCAGTACTTC. This sequence encodes CASSHMSPGLAGGEEQYF.

The table lists this clonotype with many counts. The chain recombines TRBV6-2 or TRBV6-3 with TRBJ2-7; 14 nucleotides line up with TRBD2. The CDR3 is 16 residues long. V dropped 5 bases and J dropped 4; count of bases not matched to a gene: 7. From germline, CDR1 is MNHEY and CDR2 SVGEGT. The CDR3: CASSVPGLAGVYEQYF. The DNA of the CDR3 is TGTGCCAGCAGTGTTCCGGGACTAGCGGGAGTTTACGAGCAGTACTTC.

The chain couples TRBV4-3 to TRBJ2-7; possible D gene TRBD2, 6 bases. V was pared by 4 bases and J by 5 bases, with 12 bases between. This CDR3 has 13 amino acids. Per the germline V gene, CDR1 is LGHNA and CDR2 is YSLEER. The CDR3 sequence: CASSPARGNEQYF. CDR3 DNA sequence: TGCGCCAGCAGCCCCGCCCGGGGGAACGAGCAGTACTTC.

The rearrangement links TRBV6-5 to TRBJ1-1; TRBD1 matches at 9 bases. Germline CDR1 is MNHEY and CDR2 is SVGAGI. The CDR3 has 14 amino acids. Trimming removed 4 bases from V and 4 bases from J; junction bases left unmatched: 4. CDR3 nucleotides: TGTGCCAGCAGTTGGACAGGGGATAGCACTGAAGCTTTCTTT. This encodes CASSWTGDSTEAFF.

This clonotype was seen ten or more times. The V call is TRBV11-2, the J call TRBJ2-5; tentatively, D is TRBD2 (5 bases). The CDR3 sequence is 15 residues long. Germline V lookup: CDR1 SGHAT, CDR2 FQNNGV. Trimming left V 2 bases short and J 5 bases short, with 15 bases between. The CDR3 reads CASSLIAPQGETQYF. For the CDR3, the DNA is TGTGCCAGCAGCTTAATAGCGCCACAAGGGGAGACCCAGTACTTC.

In this sample, this clonotype turned up many times. At one end, the junction sequence differs from germline, possibly due to a read error. In nucleotides, the CDR3 is TGTGCCAGCTCTGGTCAGGGGGTTAAACGGAACTTT. It translates to CASSGQGVKRNF. The gene calls are TRBV2 and TRBJ1-1; 7 bases line up with TRBD1. Germline-derived CDR1 and CDR2 are SNHLY and FYNNEI. CDR3 length: 12 amino acids.

V and J are TRBV12-3 or TRBV12-4 and TRBJ1-1; the D gene is possibly TRBD1 (6 bases). The CDR3 sequence is 15 residues long. V lost 8 bases and J 1 base, leaving 17 bases between the germline ends. CDR3 bases: TGTGCCAGCGCCACCTGGGGGGCACGGAACACTGAAGCTTTCTTT. Amino acid sequence: CASATWGARNTEAFF.

This clonotype was observed many times. This chain links TRBV28 with TRBJ2-7; TRBD2 matches 11 bases. The J segment lost 4 bases and the V segment lost 5 bases, leaving 13 bases of the junction unmatched. The CDR3 is 17 amino acids. The germline V gene encodes CDR1 MDHEN and CDR2 SYDVKM. The CDR3 here is CASSLTTPGLAAYEQYF. CDR3 in DNA: TGTGCCAGCAGTCTAACCACTCCGGGACTAGCGGCTTACGAGCAGTACTTC.

This clonotype was observed a single time. This chain joins TRBV12-3 or TRBV12-4 and TRBJ1-2; the D gene is possibly TRBD1 (6 bases). The V end lost 6 bases, the J end lost 6 bases, and 14 bases lay between the germline ends. The CDR3 sequence is 13 residues long. DNA for the CDR3: TGTGCCAGCAGCCTAACAGGGCATAATGGCTACACCTTC. It is translated as CASSLTGHNGYTF.

This clonotype has a count of ten or more. J is TRBJ1-1 and V is TRBV9; D remains unclear. This CDR3 contains 17 residues. The ends were cut back, 0 bases at V and 1 base at J, with 16 bases in the middle. The V gene's germline CDR1 is SGDLS and CDR2 YYNGEE. In nucleotides, the CDR3 is TGTGCCAGCAGCGTAGCTACCCCGGGGAGGGCGAACACTGAAGCTTTCTTT. The encoded protein is CASSVATPGRANTEAFF.

This chain uses TRBV11-1 with TRBJ2-7; 8 bases fit TRBD1. J lost 5 bases, V lost 5 bases, and 8 bases had no gene match. Germline V CDR1 and CDR2: SGHAT, FQDESV (reference sequence). The CDR3 contains 14 residues. The CDR3 is CASSLKRTGNEQYF. The CDR3 DNA is TGTGCCAGCAGCCTGAAACGGACAGGGAACGAGCAGTACTTC.

In this sample, this clonotype turned up many times. This chain joins TRBV11-3 and TRBJ2-7; maybe TRBD1 (6 bases). Germline V gene lookup returns CDR1 SGHNT and CDR2 YENEEA. The ends were cut back, 5 bases at V and 3 bases at J, with 17 bases in the middle. The CDR3 totals 15 residues. CDR3 in DNA: TGTGCCAGCAGCCAGGGATTTGGACAGCACTACGAGCAGTACTTC. Encoded protein: CASSQGFGQHYEQYF.

This clonotype was picked up many times. The chain couples TRBV27 to TRBJ1-5, with D unresolved. Germline V gene sequence: CDR1 MNHEY, CDR2 SMNVEV (reference sequence). The CDR3 totals 16 residues. Trimming took 0 bases from V and 1 from J, leaving 10 bases between them. The CDR3 coding sequence is TGTGCCAGCAGTTTATCGCGGGGTTCCAGCAATCAGCCCCAGCATTTT. Protein: CASSLSRGSSNQPQHF.

This clonotype was seen ten or more times. The chain recombines TRBV29-1 with TRBJ2-7; D is perhaps TRBD1 (5 bases). Germline loops: CDR1 SQVTM, CDR2 ANQGSEA. V was trimmed by 4 bases and J by 3 bases, leaving 7 bases between them. This CDR3 has 11 amino acids. CDR3 nucleotides: TGCAGCGTTGGACAGAACTACGAGCAGTACTTC. Its protein product is CSVGQNYEQYF.

This clonotype occurred a few times. This chain uses TRBV2 with TRBJ2-7; no clear D gene. The CDR3 length is 12 residues. Germline CDR1 and CDR2: SNHLY and FYNNEI. The V end was cut by 2 bases, the J end by 6 bases, with 8 bases between. This chain's CDR3 is CASSENRAEQYF. The CDR3 DNA follows: TGTGCCAGCAGTGAAAATCGGGCCGAGCAGTACTTC. Complete variable domain (other parts from reference TRBV2 and TRBJ2-7): EPEVTQTPSHQVTQMGQEVILRCVPISNHLYFYWYRQILGQKVEFLVSFYNNEISEKSEIFDDQFSVERPDGSNFTLKIRSTKLEDSAMYFCASSENRAEQYFGPGTRLTVT.

This clonotype was seen at least ten times. The V call is TRBV28, the J call TRBJ2-4; D is uncertain. Per the germline V gene, CDR1 is MDHEN and CDR2 is SYDVKM. The CDR3 length is 13 residues. V was pared by 8 bases and J by 0 bases, with 8 bases between. Here the CDR3 DNA reads TGTGCCAGCGCCGCGACAGCCAAAAACATTCAGTACTTC. This gives the protein CASAATAKNIQYF.

This clonotype was counted many times. CDR3: CSVVTTDGNEQYF. DNA for the CDR3: TGCAGCGTTGTAACCACCGATGGGAACGAGCAGTACTTC. The V and J genes are TRBV29-1 and TRBJ2-7; D gene unclear. V lost 4 bases to trimming and J lost 5 bases, with 15 bases between them. The germline gives CDR1 SQVTM, CDR2 ANQGSEA. The CDR3 loop spans 13 amino acids.

This clonotype occurred many times. The junction departs from the called germline gene at one end, perhaps through a read error. The chain recombines TRBV6-2 or TRBV6-3 with TRBJ2-7; a possible D gene is TRBD2 (6 bases). This CDR3 comprises 17 residues. Per germline, CDR1 MNHEY and CDR2 SVGEGT. CDR3 in DNA: TGTGTCAGCACCTTCGGGGGTGGTTCCATTAGAATCTACGAGCAGTACTTC. Its protein is CVSTFGGGSIRIYEQYF.

In this sample, this clonotype turned up many times. This chain connects TRBV11-2 to TRBJ2-5; TRBD1 might be the D (7 bases). The CDR3 is made up of 15 amino acids. Per germline, CDR1 SGHAT and CDR2 FQNNGV. V gave up 5 bases and J gave up 5 bases, with 18 bases separating them. CDR3 region: CASSLMEGAIETQYF. In DNA, the CDR3 is TGTGCCAGCAGCCTAATGGAGGGGGCCATCGAGACCCAGTACTTC.

This clonotype was observed many times. The chain uses TRBV6-2 or TRBV6-3 and TRBJ2-7; D is perhaps TRBD1 (6 bases). This CDR3 contains 16 residues. Germline values: CDR1 MNHEY, CDR2 SVGEGT. V was shortened by 6 bases and J by 0 bases, with 18 bases between the two germline ends. The CDR3 loop reads CASSHTGHSGSYEQYF. CDR3 DNA sequence: TGTGCCAGCAGCCATACGGGACATTCGGGCTCCTACGAGCAGTACTTC.

V usage is TRBV28 and J usage is TRBJ1-2; maybe TRBD1 (5 bases). V was cut by 2 bases and J by 9 bases, with 13 bases left in between. The germline CDR1 and CDR2 sequences are MDHEN and SYDVKM. This CDR3 has 13 amino acids. The CDR3 DNA reads TGTGCCAGCAGTTTAGGCGTAGGGGAGAGCTACACCTTC. Amino acid sequence: CASSLGVGESYTF.

This clonotype occurred many times. V is TRBV25-1 and J is TRBJ2-5; the D is unclear. V dropped 0 bases and J dropped 8 bases, with 13 bases sitting between them. CDR3 length: 14 amino acids. The V gene's germline CDR1 is MGHDK and CDR2 SYGVNS. The CDR3 loop reads CASSEYSGRATQYF. The CDR3 DNA reads as TGTGCCAGCAGTGAATACAGTGGGCGAGCAACCCAGTACTTC.

Ten or more counts support this clonotype. The chain recombines TRBV19 with TRBJ1-2, with 7 bases that match TRBD1. The CDR3 spans 13 residues. V lost 11 bases, J lost 3 bases, and 9 bases stayed unmatched. The germline CDR1 and CDR2 sequences are LNHDA and SQIVND (reference sequence). CDR3 residues: CAASDRDDYGYTF. The CDR3 DNA reads as TGTGCCGCATCCGACAGGGACGACTATGGCTACACCTTC.

This clonotype was observed at least ten times. V is TRBV6-1 and J is TRBJ2-5, with D perhaps TRBD2 (6 bases). The CDR3 runs 12 residues. Germline V gene lookup returns CDR1 MNHNS and CDR2 SASEGT. V dropped 8 bases and J dropped 0 bases, with 7 bases sitting between them. CDR3: CASAGHQETQYF. CDR3 nucleotides: TGTGCCAGCGCGGGACACCAAGAGACCCAGTACTTC.

This clonotype was seen ten or more times. This chain joins TRBV6-1 and TRBJ2-7; unclear D gene. Germline-derived CDR1 and CDR2 are MNHNS and SASEGT. This CDR3 comprises 16 residues. Trimming shortened V by 0 bases and J by 6 bases, and 18 bases separated the two germline ends. The CDR3 loop reads CASSEASLQAASEQYF. Written as DNA, the CDR3 is TGTGCCAGCAGTGAAGCATCCCTGCAGGCGGCCAGCGAGCAGTACTTC.

This chain joins TRBV6-2 or TRBV6-3 and TRBJ2-3; D unclear. The germline V gene has CDR1 MNHEY and CDR2 SVGEGT. The CDR3 consists of 15 residues. The V gene lost 6 bases and the J gene lost 4 bases, with 17 bases spanning the gap. The CDR3 bases are TGTGCCAGCAGGTCTTCGTGGGTTGGTGCAGATACGCAGTATTTT. Translating gives CASRSSWVGADTQYF.